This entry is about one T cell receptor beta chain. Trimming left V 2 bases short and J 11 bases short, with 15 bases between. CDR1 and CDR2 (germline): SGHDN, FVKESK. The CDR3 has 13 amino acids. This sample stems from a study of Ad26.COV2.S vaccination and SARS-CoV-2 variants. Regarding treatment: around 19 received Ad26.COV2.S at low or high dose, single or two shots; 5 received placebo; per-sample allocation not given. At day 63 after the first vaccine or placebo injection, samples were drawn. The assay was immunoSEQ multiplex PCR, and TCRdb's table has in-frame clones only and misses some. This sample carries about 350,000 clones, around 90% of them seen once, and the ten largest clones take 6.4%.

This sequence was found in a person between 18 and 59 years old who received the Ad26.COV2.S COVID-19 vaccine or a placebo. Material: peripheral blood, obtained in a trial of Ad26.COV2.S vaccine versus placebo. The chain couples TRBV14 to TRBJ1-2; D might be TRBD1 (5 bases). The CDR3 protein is CASSQSRQGRYTF. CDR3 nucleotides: TGTGCCAGCAGCCAATCGCGTCAGGGAAGATACACCTTC.